A selection of T cell receptor beta chains follows, all from one sample in a study of blood T cell repertoires in COVID-19. Assay: immunoSEQ multiplex PCR; the TCRdb copy retains only in-frame clones and omits some. The profile covers 150,000 to 200,000 clones, with around nine tenths appearing a single time and about 2.6% taken by the ten largest. The sequencing sample was made of peripheral blood. Every receptor here comes from an elderly woman with COVID-19, enrolled during active disease. The CDR3 runs from the conserved cysteine through the conserved F or W. The D gene is left open where the match is weak.

TRBJ1-4	.	TRBV7-9	TGTGCCAGCAGCTCTATCCGGGACACAGATACGTTGGGGAAACTGTTTTTT	CASSSIRDTDTLGKLFF
TRBJ1-1	.	TRBV27	TGTGCCTCTAGAATGAACACTGAAGCTTTCTTT	CASRMNTEAFF
TRBJ2-7	.	TRBV6-5	TGTGCCAGCAGTCCTCGGGGGAGAGGATCCTACGAGCAGTACTTC	CASSPRGRGSYEQYF
TRBJ1-2	TRBD1	TRBV19	TGTGCCAGTAGTATTGCACAGGGGAGCGCCTATGGCTACACCTTC	CASSIAQGSAYGYTF
TRBJ1-2	TRBD1	TRBV6-6	TGTGCCAGCAGCCGGGACAGCTACTATGGCTACACCTTC	CASSRDSYYGYTF
TRBJ2-5	.	TRBV24-1	TGTGCCACCAGTGATTTGAGAGGGACCCAGTACTTC	CATSDLRGTQYF
TRBJ1-5	.	TRBV12-3/TRBV12-4	TGTGCCAGCAGATCTGGGGGGAATCAGCCCCAGCATTTT	CASRSGGNQPQHF
TRBJ2-7	TRBD1	TRBV5-6	TGTGCCAGCAGCATCCAGGGACAGGGTAGAAGCGAGCAGTACTTC	CASSIQGQGRSEQYF
TRBJ1-2	.	TRBV19	TGTGCCAGTACGGATGGGCATGGCTACACCTTC	CASTDGHGYTF
TRBJ1-1	.	TRBV12-3/TRBV12-4	TGTGCCAGCACCCCGACAGGGAACACTGAAGCTTTCTTT	CASTPTGNTEAFF
TRBJ2-5	.	TRBV9	TGTGCCAGCAATCGACAACCCCAAGAGACCCAGTACTTC	CASNRQPQETQYF